These 12 T cell receptor beta chains were all obtained from the same sample, sequenced in a study of CD8 T cells in ankylosing spondylitis. TCRdb ran MiXCR on the 5' RACE reads and lists one entry per CDR3 protein. The table records under 300,000 distinct CDR3 sequences, over 15% of them present only once. Sequenced: blood, either unsorted or a sorted T cell fraction (not recorded which). Every receptor here comes from a male donor with ankylosing spondylitis or in good health (not recorded which).

The rearrangement uses TRBV18 and TRBJ2-1; 9 bases map to TRBD1. The CDR3 totals 11 residues. CDR1 and CDR2 from the germline V gene are KGHSH and LQKENI. J gave up 15 bases and V 3 bases, and 3 bases lay outside the gene matches. CDR3 coding DNA: TGTGCCAGCTCACCGGGGACAGGGCTGTTCTTC. This sequence encodes CASSPGTGLFF.

This clonotype was recorded a few times. The chain recombines TRBV25-1 with TRBJ2-3; D ambiguous. Germline CDR1 and CDR2: MGHDK and SYGVNS. V was trimmed by 8 bases and J by 3 bases, leaving 18 bases between them. The CDR3 sequence is 15 residues long. The CDR3 protein is CASALVGINTDTQYF. In DNA form, the CDR3 reads TGTGCCAGCGCCTTGGTGGGGATTAATACAGATACGCAGTATTTT.

At least ten counts were recorded for this clonotype. The chain couples TRBV4-3 to TRBJ2-2; no clear D. Germline V gives CDR1 LGHNA, CDR2 YSLEER. V lost 0 bases and J lost 3, with 8 bases in between. This CDR3 is 15 amino acids long. CDR3 bases: TGCGCCAGCAGCCAAGACTCAGCATACACCGGGGAGCTGTTTTTT. It is translated as CASSQDSAYTGELFF.

In its sample, this clonotype was seen a few times. The CDR3 reads CASSYSSGSQETQYF. In nucleotides, the CDR3 is TGTGCCAGCAGTTACTCCTCAGGATCCCAAGAGACCCAGTACTTC. V and J are TRBV6-5 and TRBJ2-5; D uncertain. Germline V lookup: CDR1 MNHEY, CDR2 SVGAGI. This CDR3 region has 15 residues. Trimming pared 0 bases from V and 1 base from J, leaving 9 bases between.

The table lists this clonotype with a few counts. J is TRBJ2-7 and V is TRBV15; 11 bases match TRBD2. CDR3 length: 15 residues. Losses at the gene ends were 5 bases for V and 5 bases for J; bases not matched to a gene: 8. Germline loops: CDR1 LNHNV, CDR2 YYDKDF (reference sequence). CDR3 sequence (DNA): TGTGCCACCAGCGGCGCTAGCGGGAGGATCAACGAGCAGTACTTC. Protein: CATSGASGRINEQYF.

The table lists this clonotype with a few counts. The chain recombines TRBV3-1 with TRBJ2-3, with D possibly matching TRBD2 (7 bases). Trimming stripped 0 bases from V and 6 bases from J, with 13 bases between. Germline CDR1 reads LGHDT; CDR2 reads YNNKEL (reference sequence). There are 15 residues in the CDR3. DNA for the CDR3: TGTGCCAGCAGCCAAGAGCGGGGGCTCCCGGATACGCAGTATTTT. This translates into CASSQERGLPDTQYF.

The J gene is TRBJ2-7, the V gene TRBV27; 8 nucleotides agree with TRBD1. The length of the CDR3 is 15 residues. Trimming cost V 0 bases and J 7 bases; bases outside gene matches: 8. The V gene's germline CDR1 is MNHEY and CDR2 SMNVEV (reference sequence). CDR3 sequence: CASSLSSRGLREQYF. The CDR3 nucleotides are TGTGCCAGCAGTTTATCGTCCAGGGGGCTAAGGGAGCAGTACTTC.

The chain is built from TRBV5-6 and TRBJ2-1; TRBD2 matches 8 bases. The V gene's germline CDR1 is SGHDT and CDR2 YYEEEE. V was clipped by 1 base and J by 8 bases; unmatched bases: 17. The CDR3 length is 18 residues. CDR3 DNA: TGTGCCAGCAGCTTGATGAAGCGGGAGATTTGGGTTTATTATGAGCAGTTCTTC. Amino acids: CASSLMKREIWVYYEQFF. Full variable domain (remainder filled in from reference TRBV5-6 and TRBJ2-1): DAGVTQSPTHLIKTRGQQVTLRCSPKSGHDTVSWYQQALGQGPQFIFQYYEEEERQRGNFPDRFSGHQFPNYSSELNVNALLLGDSALYLCASSLMKREIWVYYEQFFGPGTRLTVL.

In its sample, this clonotype was seen a few times. The chain is built from TRBV4-3 and TRBJ2-5, with TRBD1 identical over 11 bases. Losses at the gene ends were 0 bases for V and 4 bases for J; bases not matched to a gene: 4. This CDR3 has 16 residues. In germline, CDR1 is LGHNA, CDR2 YSLEER. The CDR3 is CASSQETGTGGETQYF. CDR3 DNA sequence: TGCGCCAGCAGCCAAGAGACCGGGACAGGGGGAGAGACCCAGTACTTC.

The rearrangement uses TRBV2 and TRBJ2-3, with D unclear. The CDR3 spans 15 residues. The V end lost 1 base, the J end lost 4 bases, and 12 bases lay between the germline ends. Per germline, CDR1 SNHLY and CDR2 FYNNEI. In DNA, the CDR3 is TGTGCCAGCAGTGAAGTGTTAACTGTTGCAGATACGCAGTATTTT. Amino acid sequence: CASSEVLTVADTQYF.

The V gene is TRBV10-2, the J gene TRBJ1-2; D gene ambiguous. V was pared by 3 bases and J by 4 bases, with 9 bases between. The CDR3 totals 13 residues. In germline, CDR1 is WSHSY, CDR2 SAAADI. CDR3 residues: CASSEKETYGYTF. The DNA for the CDR3 is TGCGCCAGCAGTGAAAAGGAGACCTATGGCTACACCTTC.

At least ten counts were recorded for this clonotype. The chain recombines TRBV20-1 with TRBJ1-2; 7 positions match TRBD1. Germline CDR1 and CDR2: DFQATT and SNEGSKA (reference sequence). The CDR3 contains 13 residues. V lost 5 bases, J lost 2 bases, and 5 bases stayed unmatched. CDR3 in amino acids: CSAEQGTNYGYTF. The CDR3 DNA reads TGCAGTGCTGAACAGGGGACCAACTATGGCTACACCTTC.